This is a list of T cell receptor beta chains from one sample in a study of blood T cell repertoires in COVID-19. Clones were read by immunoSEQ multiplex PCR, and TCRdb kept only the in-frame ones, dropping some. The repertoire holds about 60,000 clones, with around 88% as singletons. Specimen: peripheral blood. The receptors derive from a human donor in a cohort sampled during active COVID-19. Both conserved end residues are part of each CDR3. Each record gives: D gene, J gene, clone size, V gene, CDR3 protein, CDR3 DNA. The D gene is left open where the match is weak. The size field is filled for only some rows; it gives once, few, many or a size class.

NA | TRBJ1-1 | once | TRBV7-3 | CASSPRIGGLGTEAFF | TGTGCCAGCAGCCCGAGAATTGGAGGGTTGGGCACTGAAGCTTTCTTT
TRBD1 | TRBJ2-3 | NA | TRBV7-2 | CASSLDPGQGADTQYF | TGTGCCAGCAGCTTAGACCCGGGACAGGGGGCAGATACGCAGTATTTT
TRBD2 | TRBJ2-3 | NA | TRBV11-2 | CASSLGTSGGMDTQYF | TGTGCCAGCAGCTTAGGGACTAGCGGGGGCATGGATACGCAGTATTTT
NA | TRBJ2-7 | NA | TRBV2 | CASSEARRGHEQYF | TGTGCCAGCAGTGAAGCTCGCAGGGGCCACGAGCAGTACTTC
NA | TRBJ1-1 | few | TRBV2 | CASSTYSQNTEAFF | TGTGCCAGCAGTACTTACAGCCAGAACACTGAAGCTTTCTTT
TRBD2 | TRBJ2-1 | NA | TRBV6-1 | CASSEGASGSVKQFF | TGTGCCAGCAGTGAAGGGGCTAGCGGGAGTGTCAAGCAGTTCTTC
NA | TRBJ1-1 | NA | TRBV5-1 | CASSPIQGYTEAFF | TGCGCCAGCAGTCCAATCCAGGGGTACACTGAAGCTTTCTTT
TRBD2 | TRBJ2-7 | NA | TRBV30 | CAWSSGLAKTYEQYF | TGTGCCTGGAGTAGCGGACTAGCGAAAACCTACGAGCAGTACTTC
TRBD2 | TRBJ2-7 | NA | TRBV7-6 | CASSPRIAGVSEQYF | TGTGCCAGCAGCCCTCGGATAGCGGGAGTAAGCGAGCAGTACTTC
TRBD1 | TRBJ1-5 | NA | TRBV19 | CATARQGDVNQPQHF | TGTGCCACCGCCCGACAGGGGGATGTCAATCAGCCCCAGCATTTT
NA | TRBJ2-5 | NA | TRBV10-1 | CASPTGEPHQETQYF | TGCGCCAGTCCGACGGGGGAGCCACACCAAGAGACCCAGTACTTC
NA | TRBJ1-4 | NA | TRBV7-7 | CASSLVSNEKLFF | TGTGCCAGCAGCTTAGTCTCTAATGAAAAACTGTTTTTT
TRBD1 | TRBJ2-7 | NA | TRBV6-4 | CASRFPTGGTYEQYF | TGTGCCAGCAGATTTCCGACAGGGGGCACCTACGAGCAGTACTTC
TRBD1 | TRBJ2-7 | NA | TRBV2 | CASSEAPDRGNEQYF | TGTGCCAGCAGTGAAGCCCCGGACAGGGGCAACGAGCAGTACTTC
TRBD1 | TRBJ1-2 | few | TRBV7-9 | CASSVSGTGFYGYTF | TGTGCCAGCAGCGTTTCCGGGACAGGGTTCTATGGCTACACCTTC
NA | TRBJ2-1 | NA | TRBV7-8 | CASSLGRGAHNEQFF | TGTGCCAGCAGCTTAGGCCGGGGGGCCCACAATGAGCAGTTCTTC